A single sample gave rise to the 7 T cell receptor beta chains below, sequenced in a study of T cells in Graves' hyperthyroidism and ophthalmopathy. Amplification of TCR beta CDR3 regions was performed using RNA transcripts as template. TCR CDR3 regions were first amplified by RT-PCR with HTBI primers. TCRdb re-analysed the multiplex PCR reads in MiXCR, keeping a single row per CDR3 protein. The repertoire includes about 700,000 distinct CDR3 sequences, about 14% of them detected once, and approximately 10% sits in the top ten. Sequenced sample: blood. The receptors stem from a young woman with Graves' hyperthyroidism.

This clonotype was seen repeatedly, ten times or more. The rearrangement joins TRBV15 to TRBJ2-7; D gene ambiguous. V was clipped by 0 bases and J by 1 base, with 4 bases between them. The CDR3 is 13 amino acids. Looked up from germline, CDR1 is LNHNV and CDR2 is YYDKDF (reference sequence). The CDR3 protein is CATSRDRSYEQYF. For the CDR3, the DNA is TGTGCCACCAGCAGAGATAGGTCCTACGAGCAGTACTTC. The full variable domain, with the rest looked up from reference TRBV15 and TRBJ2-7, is DAMVIQNPRYQVTQFGKPVTLSCSQTLNHNVMYWYQQKSSQAPKLLFHYYDKDFNNEADTPDNFQSRRPNTSFCFLDIRSPGLGDTAMYLCATSRDRSYEQYFGPGTRLTVT.

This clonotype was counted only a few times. For the CDR3, the DNA is TGTGCCATCAGGCTTGGACTAGCGCCACACAATGAGCAGTTCTTC. Protein: CAIRLGLAPHNEQFF. The chain couples TRBV10-3 to TRBJ2-1, with 9 positions matching TRBD2. Germline CDR1 is ENHRY and CDR2 is SYGVKD. V lost 6 bases and J lost 5; bases outside the gene matches: 8. CDR3 size: 15 residues.

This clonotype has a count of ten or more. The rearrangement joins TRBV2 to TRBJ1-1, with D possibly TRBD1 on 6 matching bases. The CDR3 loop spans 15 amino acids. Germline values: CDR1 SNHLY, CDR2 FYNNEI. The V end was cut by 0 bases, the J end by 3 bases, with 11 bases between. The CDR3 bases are TGTGCCAGCAGTGAAGCGGCAGGGGTGGACACTGAAGCTTTCTTT. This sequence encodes CASSEAAGVDTEAFF.

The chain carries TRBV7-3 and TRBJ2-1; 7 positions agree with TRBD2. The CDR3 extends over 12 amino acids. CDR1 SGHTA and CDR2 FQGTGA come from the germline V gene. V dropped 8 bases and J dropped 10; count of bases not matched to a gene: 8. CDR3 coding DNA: TGTGCCAGCGCCTTAGGGGAGGGGGAGCAGTTCTTC. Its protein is CASALGEGEQFF.

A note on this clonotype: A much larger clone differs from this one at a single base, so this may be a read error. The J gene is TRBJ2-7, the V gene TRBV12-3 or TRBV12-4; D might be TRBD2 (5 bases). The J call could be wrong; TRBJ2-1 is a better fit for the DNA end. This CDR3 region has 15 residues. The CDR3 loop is CASSLWWGDSYEQFF. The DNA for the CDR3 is TGTGCCAGCAGTTTATGGTGGGGAGACTCCTACGAGCAGTTCTTC.

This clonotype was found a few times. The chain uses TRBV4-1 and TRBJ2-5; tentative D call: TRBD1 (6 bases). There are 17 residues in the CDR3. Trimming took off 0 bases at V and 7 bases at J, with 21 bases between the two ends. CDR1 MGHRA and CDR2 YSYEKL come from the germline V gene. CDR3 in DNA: TGCGCCAGCAGCCAAGAGTTAATCGGGCCAATACAGGGGACCCAGTACTTC. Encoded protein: CASSQELIGPIQGTQYF.

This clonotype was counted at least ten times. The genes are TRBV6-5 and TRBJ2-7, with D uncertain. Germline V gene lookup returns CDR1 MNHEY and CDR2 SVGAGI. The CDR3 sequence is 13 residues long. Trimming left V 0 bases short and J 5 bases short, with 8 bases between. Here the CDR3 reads CASSYSWKHEQYF. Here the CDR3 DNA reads TGTGCCAGCAGTTACTCGTGGAAGCACGAGCAGTACTTC.